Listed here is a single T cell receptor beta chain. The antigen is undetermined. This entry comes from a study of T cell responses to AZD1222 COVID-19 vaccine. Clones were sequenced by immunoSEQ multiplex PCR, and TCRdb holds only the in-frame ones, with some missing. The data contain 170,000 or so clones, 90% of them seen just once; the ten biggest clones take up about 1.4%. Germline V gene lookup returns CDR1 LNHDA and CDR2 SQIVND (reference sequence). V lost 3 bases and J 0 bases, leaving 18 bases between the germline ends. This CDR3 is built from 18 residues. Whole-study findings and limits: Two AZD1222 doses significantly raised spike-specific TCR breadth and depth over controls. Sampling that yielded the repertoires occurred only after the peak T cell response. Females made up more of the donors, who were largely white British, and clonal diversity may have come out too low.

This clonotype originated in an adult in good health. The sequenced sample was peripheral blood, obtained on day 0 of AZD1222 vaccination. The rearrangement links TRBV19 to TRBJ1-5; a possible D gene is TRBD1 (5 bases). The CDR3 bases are TGTGCCAGTAGTATGGGTCGGGGGGGACTATATAGCAATCAGCCCCAGCATTTT. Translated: CASSMGRGGLYSNQPQHF.